This entry is about one T cell receptor beta chain. Antigen specificity is unknown. The entry originates in a study of T cell responses to AZD1222 COVID-19 vaccine. Study in general: Pooled samples include second doses given at about 4 or 12 weeks. Study-wide results and limits: White British ancestry dominated among donors, who included more females, and clonal diversity was possibly underestimated. Unmutated variant regions are reportedly the target of nearly half of TCRs that are spike-specific. Of the AZD1222 recipients, only 5 to 7 were seropositive at baseline.

Some clones are missing from TCRdb's copy, which holds only in-frame ones; the method was immunoSEQ multiplex PCR. The table has around 100,000 clones, 85% to 95% seen once. This TCR was recovered from an adult in good health. The starting material was peripheral blood, obtained on day 0 of AZD1222 vaccination.

The CDR3 DNA reads TGCAGCGCGACCTCGTATTGGCAGGGGGGCCATGGCTACACCTTC. Its protein is CSATSYWQGGHGYTF. The V and J genes are TRBV29-1 and TRBJ1-2; the match to TRBD1 covers 7 bases. V dropped 7 bases and J dropped 6; count of bases not matched to a gene: 17. The CDR3 has 15 residues. The germline CDR1 and CDR2 sequences are SQVTM and ANQGSEA.